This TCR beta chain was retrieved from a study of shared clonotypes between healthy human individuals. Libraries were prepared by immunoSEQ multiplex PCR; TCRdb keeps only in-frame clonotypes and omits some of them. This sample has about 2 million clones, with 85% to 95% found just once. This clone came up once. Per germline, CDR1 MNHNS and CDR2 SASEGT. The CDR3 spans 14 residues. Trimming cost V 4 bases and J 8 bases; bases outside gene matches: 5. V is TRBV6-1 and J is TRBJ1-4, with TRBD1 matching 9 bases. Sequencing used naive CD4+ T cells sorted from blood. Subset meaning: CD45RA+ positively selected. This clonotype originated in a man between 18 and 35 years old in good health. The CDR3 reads CASSVGTGREKLFF. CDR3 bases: TGTGCCAGCAGTGTAGGGACAGGGAGGGAAAAACTGTTTTTT.